This record concerns one T cell receptor beta chain sequence. What it binds is unknown. The CDR3 has 11 residues. Germline V gene data show CDR1 as LGHDT and CDR2 as YNNKEL (reference sequence). The V gene end was trimmed by 10 bases and the J gene end by 6 bases; junction bases not matched to a gene: 5. This record belongs to a study of post-analysis software for immune sequencing data. Study observations and caveats: Included in a set of four or five TRBV segments more frequent in patients than controls were TRBV5-6, TRBV5-1 and TRBV20-1. Significantly decreased normalized Chao1 diversity was recorded for multiple sclerosis patients relative to controls.

The TCR beta cDNA libraries contained unique molecular identifiers. Each CDR3 protein is one row after TCRdb ran MiXCR on the PCR reads. The sample includes roughly 600,000 distinct CDR3 sequences, 44% of them seen just once. Sequenced: blood. The receptor was isolated from a girl between 10 and 17 years old with multiple sclerosis. The V call is TRBV3-1, the J call TRBJ2-7; 8 positions agree with TRBD2. The CDR3 bases are TGTGCCACCGCGGGAGGAGGCGAGCAGTACTTC. Amino acid sequence: CATAGGGEQYF.